This section outlines one T cell receptor (beta chain) sequence together with its context. The antigen remains undetermined. This record comes from a study of T-cell reconstitution after alpha-beta-depleted transplantation in children. Preparation of the TCRbeta library used unique molecular identifiers. TCRdb re-analysed the PCR reads in MiXCR, keeping a single row per CDR3 protein. This sample carries 500,000 to 650,000 distinct CDR3 sequences, 10% to 15% of them seen once, and the ten largest clones take 2.2%. The study, taken as a whole, reports: Expanded clones from the graft, numbering several hundred, reportedly supplied alpha-beta T cells about two months after transplant. Day-60 TCRbeta diversity that was high in some patients was derived from surviving recipient T cells and thymic progenitors. The authors attributed T-cell counts and diversity one year after transplant mostly to newly produced T cells.

This CDR3 is built from 17 residues. CDR1 is LGHDT, CDR2 YNNKEL, per germline (reference sequence). J lost 0 bases, V lost 0 bases, and 4 bases had no gene match. The sample in question was PBMCs, mostly from graft donor cells, obtained 360 days after TCRalphabeta/CD19-depleted stem cell transplant. V usage is TRBV3-1 and J usage is TRBJ2-5; TRBD2 aligns across 10 bases. This clonotype originated in a male patient between 10 and 17 years old who had a stem cell transplant for acute myeloid leukemia, so the T cells may come from the graft donor. Written as DNA, the CDR3 is TGTGCCAGCAGCCAAGACCCAGCGGGGGGGAACCAAGAGACCCAGTACTTC. This codes for CASSQDPAGGNQETQYF.